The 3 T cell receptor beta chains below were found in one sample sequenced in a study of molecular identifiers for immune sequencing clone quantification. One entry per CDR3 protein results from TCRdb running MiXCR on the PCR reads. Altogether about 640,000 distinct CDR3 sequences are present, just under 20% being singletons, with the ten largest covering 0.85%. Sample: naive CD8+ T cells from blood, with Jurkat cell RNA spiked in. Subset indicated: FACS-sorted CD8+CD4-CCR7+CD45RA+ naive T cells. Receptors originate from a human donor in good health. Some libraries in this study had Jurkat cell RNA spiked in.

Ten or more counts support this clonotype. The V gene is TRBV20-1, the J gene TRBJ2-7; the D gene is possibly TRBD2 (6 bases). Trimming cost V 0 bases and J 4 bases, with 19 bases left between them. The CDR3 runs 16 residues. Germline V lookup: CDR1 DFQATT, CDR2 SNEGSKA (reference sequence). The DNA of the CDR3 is TGCAGTGCTAGAGATGGGAATAGCCCTGGGGGGTACGAGCAGTACTTC. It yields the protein CSARDGNSPGGYEQYF.

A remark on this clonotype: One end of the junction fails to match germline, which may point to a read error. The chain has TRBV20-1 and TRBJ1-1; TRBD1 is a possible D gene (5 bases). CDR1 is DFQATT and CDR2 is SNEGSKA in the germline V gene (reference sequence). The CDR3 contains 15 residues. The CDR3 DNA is TGCAGTGCTAGAGTTCAGGGCTGGTTGGACACTAAAGCTTCCTTT. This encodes CSARVQGWLDTKASF.

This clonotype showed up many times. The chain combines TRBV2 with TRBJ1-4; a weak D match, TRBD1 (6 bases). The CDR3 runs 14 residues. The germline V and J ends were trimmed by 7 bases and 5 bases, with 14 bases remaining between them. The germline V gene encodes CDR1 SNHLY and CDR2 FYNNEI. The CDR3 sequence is CASTVWTVNEKLFF. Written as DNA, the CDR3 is TGTGCCAGCACCGTATGGACAGTAAATGAAAAACTGTTTTTT.